This entry lists 4 T cell receptor beta chains sequenced from one sample in a study of blood T cell repertoires in COVID-19. Measured with immunoSEQ multiplex PCR; TCRdb has only the in-frame clones, and not every one. The table records fewer than 80,000 clones, approximately 92% of them present only once. The source material was peripheral blood. The receptors shown here come from a human donor in a cohort sampled during active COVID-19.

This clone appeared a single time. V usage is TRBV28 and J usage is TRBJ2-2; D is unresolved. This CDR3 comprises 12 residues. Trimming pared 6 bases from V and 11 bases from J, leaving 13 bases between. Per germline, CDR1 MDHEN and CDR2 SYDVKM. The CDR3 spells CASSETRVELFF. CDR3 coding DNA: TGTGCCAGCAGCGAAACCCGGGTTGAGCTGTTTTTT.

In its sample, this clone was seen once. The chain employs TRBV6-5 and TRBJ2-2; the match to TRBD1 covers 7 bases. The J segment lost 7 bases and the V segment lost 5 bases, leaving 10 bases of the junction unmatched. The CDR3 covers 15 residues. Germline V gives CDR1 MNHEY, CDR2 SVGAGI. CDR3 sequence reads: CASSPPDRISGELFF. The CDR3 DNA reads as TGTGCCAGCAGTCCTCCGGACAGGATAAGCGGGGAGCTGTTTTTT.

The chain recombines TRBV9 with TRBJ2-1, with TRBD2 identical over 7 bases. V gave up 0 bases and J gave up 0 bases; unmatched junction bases: 3. CDR3 length: 16 amino acids. Germline-derived CDR1 and CDR2 are SGDLS and YYNGEE. The CDR3 loop is CASSVGGEGSYNEQFF. The CDR3 DNA reads TGTGCCAGCAGCGTAGGAGGGGAGGGCTCCTACAATGAGCAGTTCTTC.

The V and J genes are TRBV7-2 and TRBJ2-4; the match to TRBD2 covers 7 bases. Germline loops: CDR1 SGHTA, CDR2 FQGNSA. Trimming at V came to 2 bases and at J to 7 bases, leaving 14 bases not matched to a gene. There are 17 residues in the CDR3. CDR3 loop: CASSLSSGALNPNIQYF. CDR3 nucleotides: TGTGCCAGCAGCTTATCAAGCGGGGCCTTAAACCCGAACATTCAGTACTTC.